Reported below is one T cell receptor (beta chain). Its specificity is not known. Method: immunoSEQ multiplex PCR; TCRdb's copy keeps in-frame clones and lacks some. Of 200,000 to 250,000 clones listed, approximately 94% are singletons. The data originate from a study of T cell responses to AZD1222 COVID-19 vaccine. General study points: Spike regions recognized by vaccine-associated CD4 TCRs spanned the protein, led by 160-218 and 743-854. Of spike-specific TCRs, nearly half reportedly target regions left unmutated in variants.

Germline CDR1 GTSNPN, CDR2 SVGIG (reference sequence). J was trimmed by 2 bases and V by 2 bases; bases with no gene match: 2. The CDR3 covers 15 residues. The sequence derives from an adult in good health. The material was peripheral blood, obtained on day 0 of MenACWY control vaccination. V usage is TRBV30 and J usage is TRBJ1-6, with 8 bases lining up with TRBD1. CDR3 amino acids: CAWSRTGPYNSPLHF. The CDR3 DNA reads as TGTGCCTGGAGTCGGACAGGGCCCTATAATTCACCCCTCCACTTT.